One and the same sample provided the 21 T cell receptor beta chains below, sequenced in a study of metastatic and nonmetastatic thyroid tumors. TCRdb re-called clones via MiXCR from the PCR reads. The table lists about 93,000 clones, roughly an eighth of them singletons. Every patient underwent thyroid surgery untreated. Sequenced material: blood. All receptors derive from a female donor with papillary thyroid cancer or a benign thyroid nodule (not recorded which). Some clones in this sample may be carry-over from other donors' samples.

This clone appeared a few times. The rearrangement joins TRBV6-1 to TRBJ2-1; 10 nucleotides align to TRBD1. The CDR3 runs to 15 residues. Germline V lookup: CDR1 MNHNS, CDR2 SASEGT. V shed 5 bases and J 12 bases; nucleotides not matched to a gene: 13. CDR3 DNA sequence: TGTGCCAGCAGTACGGGACAGGGGAAGCTAGCCGGGCAGTTCTTC. Its protein is CASSTGQGKLAGQFF.

This clone was seen many times. The chain uses TRBV20-1 and TRBJ2-1, with 7 bases fitting TRBD1. V shed 1 base, J shed 4 bases, and the junction held 10 bases outside the gene matches. This CDR3 is built from 16 residues. Germline CDR1 reads DFQATT; CDR2 reads SNEGSKA (reference sequence). The CDR3 nucleotides read TGCAGTGCTAGAGGAGGCAGGGGGTTCAATTACAATGAGCAGTTCTTC. This sequence encodes CSARGGRGFNYNEQFF.

This clone occurred many times. J is TRBJ1-1 and V is TRBV3-1; a weak D match, TRBD1 (5 bases). Germline V gene data show CDR1 as LGHDT and CDR2 as YNNKEL (reference sequence). The CDR3 contains 14 residues. V dropped 4 bases and J dropped 1 base, with 10 bases sitting between them. Here the CDR3 reads CASSPETANTEAFF. Here the CDR3 DNA reads TGTGCCAGCAGCCCCGAGACAGCGAACACTGAAGCTTTCTTT.

This clone showed up many times. This chain connects TRBV20-1 to TRBJ2-1; tentative D call: TRBD2 (7 bases). The V gene lost 1 base and the J gene lost 7 bases, with 14 bases spanning the gap. The CDR3 extends over 14 amino acids. The germline V gene has CDR1 DFQATT and CDR2 SNEGSKA (reference sequence). The CDR3 spells CSARVRTRGNEQFF. In DNA, the CDR3 is TGCAGTGCTAGAGTAAGGACTAGGGGGAATGAGCAGTTCTTC.

This clone was observed at least ten times. The chain links TRBV19 to TRBJ2-5; D not certain. This CDR3 contains 16 residues. The ends were cut back, 4 bases at V and 0 bases at J, with 15 bases in the middle. Germline CDR1 LNHDA, CDR2 SQIVND (reference sequence). The CDR3 spells CASSSNNRFYQETQYF. CDR3 in DNA: TGTGCCAGTAGTAGTAACAACAGATTTTACCAAGAGACCCAGTACTTC.

This clone was picked up many times. The rearrangement joins TRBV5-5 to TRBJ2-1; TRBD2 agrees at 12 bases. The CDR3 runs to 17 residues. V lost 3 bases, J lost 2 bases, and 6 bases stayed unmatched. Looked up from germline, CDR1 is SGHKS and CDR2 is YYEKEE (reference sequence). CDR3 bases: TGTGCCAGCAGCTCCACCGGACTAGCGGGAACCTACAATGAGCAGTTCTTC. This translates into CASSSTGLAGTYNEQFF.

This clone was counted at least ten times. The chain couples TRBV19 to TRBJ2-2, with TRBD1 identical over 9 bases. The ends lost 5 bases at V and 4 bases at J; junction bases unmatched: 5. This CDR3 spans 15 amino acids. Germline-derived CDR1 and CDR2 are LNHDA and SQIVND (reference sequence). CDR3 sequence reads: CASSRRTGATGELFF. The CDR3 DNA reads as TGTGCCAGTAGTCGCCGGACAGGGGCCACCGGGGAGCTGTTTTTT.

This clone was seen ten or more times. The J gene is TRBJ1-2, the V gene TRBV6-1; D is perhaps TRBD1 (5 bases). V was cut by 5 bases and J by 8 bases, with 30 bases left in between. The germline V gene has CDR1 MNHNS and CDR2 SASEGT. This CDR3 is 18 amino acids long. The CDR3 loop is CASSQIRDVAPTTGGYTF. The CDR3 coding sequence is TGTGCCAGCAGTCAAATTCGGGACGTTGCACCGACGACTGGGGGCTACACCTTC.

CDR3 loop: CASRGGIGTEAFF. CDR3 nucleotide sequence: TGTGCCAGCAGAGGGGGGATAGGAACTGAAGCTTTCTTT. The genes are TRBV7-9 and TRBJ1-1; D perhaps matches TRBD1 (6 bases). The CDR3 consists of 13 residues. The germline V gene encodes CDR1 SEHNR and CDR2 FQNEAQ (reference sequence). V dropped 6 bases and J dropped 5 bases, with 13 bases sitting between them.

In this sample, this clone turned up once. V and J are TRBV20-1 and TRBJ1-2; a possible D gene is TRBD1 (6 bases). Germline-derived CDR1 and CDR2 are DFQATT and SNEGSKA (reference sequence). CDR3 size: 13 residues. Trimming left V 6 bases short and J 3 bases short, with 14 bases between. The CDR3 nucleotides are TGCAGTGCCATCAGTCCAGGGGACTATGGCTACACCTTC. Translation gives CSAISPGDYGYTF.

Remarks on this clone: A much larger clonotype is one base distant, so this may be a read error. This specimen includes other DNA sequences encoding the same CDR3. The chain combines TRBV6-2 or TRBV6-3 with TRBJ2-1, with TRBD1 matching over 9 bases. The CDR3 is made up of 17 amino acids. V shed 0 bases, J shed 5 bases, and the junction held 8 bases outside the gene matches. The V gene's germline CDR1 is MNHEY and CDR2 SVGEGT. CDR3 residues: CASSYSVRDRADNEQFF. DNA of the CDR3: TGTGCCAGCAGTTACTCTGTCCGGGACAGGGCGGACAATGAGCAGTTCTTC.

This clone was observed at least ten times. The gene calls are TRBV5-6 and TRBJ2-1; 13 positions agree with TRBD2. Germline trimming cut 4 bases from V and 5 bases from J; bases unmatched to any gene: 6. Germline loops: CDR1 SGHDT, CDR2 YYEEEE. The CDR3 is 16 amino acids. DNA of the CDR3: TGTGCCAGCAGCCCAGGACTAGCGGGAGCCCACAATGAGCAGTTCTTC. Translating it yields CASSPGLAGAHNEQFF.

There are many counts of this clone. V is TRBV10-3 and J is TRBJ1-2, with a possible D match to TRBD1 (6 bases). Trimming stripped 4 bases from V and 4 bases from J, with 13 bases between. The V gene's germline CDR1 is ENHRY and CDR2 SYGVKD. The CDR3 is 14 amino acids. This chain's CDR3 is CAISAGGAGYGYTF. CDR3 nucleotide sequence: TGTGCCATCAGTGCGGGGGGCGCGGGCTATGGCTACACCTTC.

This clone was counted many times. The V call is TRBV4-3, the J call TRBJ2-1, with D possibly TRBD2 on 6 matching bases. This CDR3 is 13 amino acids long. Trimming cost V 3 bases and J 9 bases, with 12 bases left between them. Per germline, CDR1 LGHNA and CDR2 YSLEER. The CDR3 reads CASSQGREGEQFF. DNA for the CDR3: TGCGCCAGCAGCCAGGGGCGGGAAGGTGAGCAGTTCTTC.

This clone was seen more than once but under ten times. The CDR3: CASSLSADTQYF. The DNA of the CDR3 is TGTGCCAGCAGTTTATCGGCAGATACGCAGTATTTT. The genes are TRBV28 and TRBJ2-3; the D is unclear. Deletions cut 1 base from V and 4 bases from J, with 3 bases between. The germline V gene encodes CDR1 MDHEN and CDR2 SYDVKM. The CDR3 is made up of 12 amino acids.

This clone was recorded at least ten times. This chain joins TRBV4-1 and TRBJ1-1; TRBD1 aligns across 8 bases. The CDR3 covers 16 residues. V shed 0 bases, J shed 4 bases, and the junction held 7 bases outside the gene matches. The V gene's germline CDR1 is MGHRA and CDR2 YSYEKL. Here the CDR3 DNA reads TGCGCCAGCAGCCAAGACCCGGACAGGGCTGCCACTGAAGCTTTCTTT. As protein: CASSQDPDRAATEAFF.

V is TRBV7-2 and J is TRBJ2-1; the D gene could be TRBD1 or TRBD2 (7 bases each). The V gene's germline CDR1 is SGHTA and CDR2 FQGNSA. Between the trimmed V and J ends, which lost 0 bases and 10 bases, there was a span of 19 bases. The CDR3 is 16 residues long. CDR3 sequence: CASSLAPWGQGGEQFF. CDR3 sequence (DNA): TGTGCCAGCAGCTTAGCTCCATGGGGCCAGGGGGGGGAGCAGTTCTTC.

In its sample, this clone was seen many times. This chain links TRBV15 with TRBJ2-3; D is perhaps TRBD2 (5 bases). Germline lookup yields CDR1 LNHNV and CDR2 YYDKDF (reference sequence). The CDR3 sequence is 16 residues long. V lost 6 bases and J lost 2, with 18 bases in between. The CDR3 loop is CATSGKVAWTTDTQYF. The CDR3 DNA reads as TGTGCCACCAGTGGGAAGGTAGCGTGGACCACAGATACGCAGTATTTT.

As concerns this clone: Since a much larger clone is just one base distant, this may be a read error. The rearrangement uses TRBV6-4 and TRBJ1-4; D uncertain. Trimming cost V 7 bases and J 8 bases, with 20 bases left between them. The CDR3 runs to 15 residues. Germline V lookup: CDR1 MRHNA, CDR2 SNTAGT. CDR3 coding DNA: TGTGCCAGCACCCCCCACGAGAGCCTTAAAGAAAAACTGTTTTTT. It specifies CASTPHESLKEKLFF.

This clone was recorded at least ten times. One end of the junction does not line up with germline, which may come from a read error. This chain joins TRBV3-1 and TRBJ2-7; 11 bases agree with TRBD2. Looked up from germline, CDR1 is LGHDT and CDR2 is YNNKEL (reference sequence). This CDR3 comprises 19 residues. The CDR3 region has the DNA TGTACCAGCAGCCAAGGGGTAGTGGGGTTAGCGGGAGGGCCGTACGAGCAGTACTTC. This gives the protein CTSSQGVVGLAGGPYEQYF.

This clone was counted ten times or more. V is TRBV7-9 and J is TRBJ1-2; D is uncertain. Germline V gene data show CDR1 as SEHNR and CDR2 as FQNEAQ (reference sequence). V lost 1 base and J lost 2, with 5 bases in between. This CDR3 has 13 amino acids. The CDR3 reads CASSLEVNYGYTF. As DNA, the CDR3 is TGTGCCAGCAGCTTAGAGGTGAACTATGGCTACACCTTC.